These 15 T cell receptor beta chains were all obtained from the same sample, sequenced in a study of blood T cells in healthy people across ages. Primers used in a second PCR of roughly 7 to 11 cycles were a sample-barcoded 5' primer and a J-beta primer mix. MiXCR was run by TCRdb on the 5' RACE reads, yielding one entry per CDR3 protein. The sample shows hundreds of thousands of distinct CDR3 sequences, approximately 22% of them seen only once. Material: blood. These receptors all come from an older man in good health.

V usage is TRBV9 and J usage is TRBJ2-3; the match to TRBD2 covers 8 bases. Germline V gene data show CDR1 as SGDLS and CDR2 as YYNGEE. Trimming removed 0 bases from V and 4 bases from J; junction bases left unmatched: 7. The CDR3 sequence is 16 residues long. As DNA, the CDR3 is TGTGCCAGCAGCGTAGAACCGGGGGGGAGCTCAGATACGCAGTATTTT. This encodes CASSVEPGGSSDTQYF.

This clonotype was counted only a few times. The chain joins TRBV20-1 to TRBJ2-1; D is undetermined. Trimming took off 0 bases at V and 0 bases at J, with 6 bases between the two ends. The CDR3 has 14 amino acids. The germline V gene encodes CDR1 DFQATT and CDR2 SNEGSKA (reference sequence). DNA of the CDR3: TGCAGTGCTAGAGATGGAATCTCCTACAATGAGCAGTTCTTC. It is translated as CSARDGISYNEQFF.

The V gene is TRBV6-2 or TRBV6-3, the J gene TRBJ1-5; 10 nucleotides match TRBD1. Germline V lookup: CDR1 MNHEY, CDR2 SVGEGT. J was trimmed by 1 base and V by 3 bases; bases with no gene match: 3. The CDR3 length is 16 residues. Written as DNA, the CDR3 is TGTGCCAGCAGTTATGCGGGACAGGGGAGCAATCAGCCCCAGCATTTT. Its protein product is CASSYAGQGSNQPQHF.

This chain joins TRBV7-8 and TRBJ2-5; 13 nucleotides align to TRBD2. This CDR3 has 15 residues. V shed 8 bases and J 4 bases; nucleotides not matched to a gene: 7. Germline V gene data show CDR1 as SGHVS and CDR2 as FQNEAQ. The CDR3 sequence: CASGKGLAGSETQYF. The DNA for the CDR3 is TGTGCCAGCGGGAAGGGACTAGCGGGATCAGAGACCCAGTACTTC.

The chain has TRBV14 and TRBJ2-1; 13 bases align to TRBD2. The CDR3 extends over 16 amino acids. With V trimmed by 4 bases and J by 8 bases, 8 bases remained unmatched. The germline CDR1 and CDR2 sequences are SGHDN and FVKESK. The CDR3 is CASSPPGLAGIHEQFF. The CDR3 nucleotides read TGTGCCAGCAGCCCGCCGGGACTAGCGGGGATTCATGAGCAGTTCTTC.

The J gene is TRBJ2-7, the V gene TRBV5-5; 9 bases agree with TRBD1. Per germline, CDR1 SGHKS and CDR2 YYEKEE (reference sequence). This CDR3 comprises 18 residues. Trimming removed 1 base from V and 2 bases from J; junction bases left unmatched: 13. The CDR3 DNA follows: TGTGCCAGCAGCTTGACCAAGTGGTCGGGACAGGGAACCTACGAGCAGTACTTC. Protein sequence: CASSLTKWSGQGTYEQYF.

This clonotype has just a few counts. The chain employs TRBV2 and TRBJ1-4; tentatively, D is TRBD1 (5 bases). Per germline, CDR1 SNHLY and CDR2 FYNNEI. The CDR3 totals 15 residues. V shed 6 bases and J shed 0 bases, with 11 bases lying between them. The CDR3 sequence: CASRGTEATNEKLFF. DNA for the CDR3: TGTGCCAGCAGGGGGACGGAGGCAACTAATGAAAAACTGTTTTTT.

This sequence joins TRBV12-3 or TRBV12-4 and TRBJ2-5; D is undetermined. The V end lost 0 bases, the J end lost 0 bases, and 14 bases lay between the germline ends. This CDR3 has 17 amino acids. In DNA form, the CDR3 reads TGTGCCAGCAGTTTAGCGCTAAGGACCCACAACCAAGAGACCCAGTACTTC. It codes for CASSLALRTHNQETQYF.

The V gene is TRBV4-1, the J gene TRBJ1-1, with 8 bases aligning to TRBD1. CDR3 size: 15 residues. Trimming at V came to 1 base and at J to 5 bases, leaving 6 bases not matched to a gene. Germline V lookup: CDR1 MGHRA, CDR2 YSYEKL. In DNA form, the CDR3 reads TGCGCCAGCAGCCAAGTGGACAGGGAAAAAACTGAAGCTTTCTTT. This sequence encodes CASSQVDREKTEAFF.

In DNA form, the CDR3 reads TGTGCCAGCAGCCCCGGGGGAGGTAGTGTAGGAACCGGGGAGCTGTTTTTT. It specifies CASSPGGGSVGTGELFF. The chain has TRBV7-2 and TRBJ2-2; TRBD2 might be the D (6 bases). From germline, CDR1 is SGHTA and CDR2 FQGNSA. The V end lost 5 bases, the J end lost 5 bases, and 21 bases lay between the germline ends. The CDR3 is 17 residues long.

As for this clonotype: A much larger clone lies a single base off, so this may be a read error. V gene TRBV28 combines with J gene TRBJ2-3, with 9 nucleotides matching TRBD2. CDR1 MDHEN and CDR2 SYDVKM come from the germline V gene. There are 17 residues in the CDR3. Trimming took 1 base from V and 10 from J; bases not matched to a gene: 15. Here the CDR3 DNA reads TGTGCCAGCAGTTTATCCCGCCCCGGGACTAGCAAGAATCCGCAGTATTTT. It is translated as CASSLSRPGTSKNPQYF.

This clonotype appeared a few times. V gene TRBV5-1 combines with J gene TRBJ2-7; tentative D call: TRBD1 (7 bases). V shed 4 bases and J shed 7 bases, with 21 bases lying between them. The germline gives CDR1 SGHRS, CDR2 YFSETQ. The CDR3 length is 15 residues. The CDR3 bases are TGCGCCAGCAGCGGGACACAGGGGACTTATGGGGAGCAGTACTTC. Translated, it gives CASSGTQGTYGEQYF. The full variable domain, in which reference TRBV5-1 and TRBJ2-7 provide the parts outside the CDR3, is KAGVTQTPRYLIKTRGQQVTLSCSPISGHRSVSWYQQTPGQGLQFLFEYFSETQRNKGNFPGRFSGRQFSNSRSEMNVSTLELGDSALYLCASSGTQGTYGEQYFGPGTRLTVT.

This clonotype has only a few counts. The chain is built from TRBV7-2 and TRBJ2-4; D possibly corresponds to TRBD1 (6 bases). V was pared by 5 bases and J by 3 bases, with 14 bases between. Germline CDR1 and CDR2: SGHTA and FQGNSA. CDR3 size: 15 residues. CDR3 coding DNA: TGTGCCAGCAGCCCACCAGAGGGGGTCAAAAACATTCAGTACTTC. Protein: CASSPPEGVKNIQYF.

This clonotype was counted a few times. The chain has TRBV12-3 or TRBV12-4 and TRBJ2-1, with 8 bases matching TRBD1. TRBJ2-7 matches the DNA end more closely, so the J call is doubtful. CDR3 length equals 15 residues. The CDR3 sequence: CASSLRTGLEYEQYF. The CDR3, as DNA: TGTGCCAGCAGCCTGCGGACAGGGCTAGAATACGAGCAGTACTTC.

The rearrangement uses TRBV12-3 or TRBV12-4 and TRBJ2-3; maybe TRBD2 (6 bases). Trimming shortened V by 7 bases and J by 9 bases, and 26 bases separated the two germline ends. CDR3 length: 16 residues. The CDR3 is CASTSPFAGSTRTQYF. The DNA of the CDR3 is TGTGCCAGCACCTCCCCCTTTGCGGGGTCCACGCGGACGCAGTATTTT.